Listed here are 27 T cell receptor beta chains from one sample, sequenced in a study of identical twins. TCRdb processed the 5' RACE reads anew with MiXCR; each CDR3 protein has one entry. Of approximately 600,000 distinct CDR3 sequences listed, under 8.5% are singletons. These data were also filed under a second study, of yellow fever vaccine responses in identical twins.

Sample: PBMCs. These receptors were collected from a woman aged 18-29 years in good health.

The chain recombines TRBV7-6 with TRBJ1-4, with TRBD1 identical over 11 bases. The CDR3 has 15 residues. The V segment lost 5 bases and the J segment 7 bases; nucleotides outside the gene matches: 6. CDR1 is SGHVS, CDR2 FNYEAQ, per germline. The CDR3 nucleotides read TGTGCCAGCAGCGGACAGGGGGCCCTTCGTGAAAAACTGTTTTTT. Translating gives CASSGQGALREKLFF.

The chain carries TRBV4-2 and TRBJ2-1, with 7 bases fitting TRBD2. CDR3 size: 17 residues. CDR1 and CDR2 from the germline V gene are LGHNA and YNFKEQ. The V segment lost 4 bases and the J segment 2 bases; nucleotides outside the gene matches: 11. DNA for the CDR3: TGTGCCAGCAGCCTATCCGGACTAGTAGAGCCCTACAATGAGCAGTTCTTC. This encodes CASSLSGLVEPYNEQFF.

The genes are TRBV27 and TRBJ2-7; 8 bases map to TRBD1. Germline V gene data show CDR1 as MNHEY and CDR2 as SMNVEV (reference sequence). CDR3 length: 15 amino acids. V lost 6 bases, J lost 1 base, and 8 bases stayed unmatched. The CDR3 DNA is TGTGCCAGCAGAAACGGACAGGGACCATCCTACGAGCAGTACTTC. Translation gives CASRNGQGPSYEQYF.

This chain links TRBV11-1 with TRBJ2-1, with TRBD2 matching over 13 bases. The CDR3 length is 19 residues. The germline V gene encodes CDR1 SGHAT and CDR2 FQDESV (reference sequence). J gave up 4 bases and V 2 bases, and 11 bases lay outside the gene matches. Here the CDR3 reads CASSLLRTSGGTGYNEQFF. The DNA of the CDR3 is TGTGCCAGCAGCTTACTCCGGACTAGCGGGGGCACCGGATACAATGAGCAGTTCTTC.

This clonotype was counted many times. The J gene is TRBJ1-5, the V gene TRBV29-1; D uncertain. Germline V gene data show CDR1 as SQVTM and CDR2 as ANQGSEA. The CDR3 extends over 14 amino acids. V was cut by 5 bases and J by 3 bases, with 14 bases left in between. The CDR3 here is CSVSDTFNNQPQHF. CDR3 DNA sequence: TGCAGCGTTTCTGACACGTTTAACAATCAGCCCCAGCATTTT.

V usage is TRBV10-3 and J usage is TRBJ2-6, with TRBD1 as a possible D gene (5 bases). The CDR3 has 18 residues. With 0 bases removed from V and 1 base from J, the gap between germline ends came to 13 bases. CDR1 and CDR2 from the germline V gene are ENHRY and SYGVKD. Here the CDR3 reads CAISESKGLPSGANVLTF. The CDR3 coding sequence is TGTGCCATCAGTGAGTCGAAGGGGCTCCCTTCTGGGGCCAACGTCCTGACTTTC.

This chain joins TRBV20-1 and TRBJ2-7; D is perhaps TRBD1 (6 bases). Germline CDR1 and CDR2: DFQATT and SNEGSKA (reference sequence). Trimming took 4 bases from V and 2 from J, leaving 9 bases between them. The CDR3 is 12 residues long. CDR3 region: CSATDRTYEQYF. In DNA form, the CDR3 reads TGCAGTGCTACAGACAGGACCTACGAGCAGTACTTC.

This clonotype was detected ten times or more. The genes are TRBV28 and TRBJ2-3; 13 bases match TRBD2. V was pared by 5 bases and J by 6 bases, with 8 bases of the junction left unmatched. From germline, CDR1 is MDHEN and CDR2 SYDVKM. CDR3 length equals 16 residues. The CDR3 spells CASSETSGRALDTQYF. DNA of the CDR3: TGTGCCAGCAGTGAAACTAGCGGGAGGGCCCTCGATACGCAGTATTTT.

The V call is TRBV20-1, the J call TRBJ2-2; D is possibly TRBD1 (5 bases). There are 14 residues in the CDR3. Trimming shortened V by 6 bases and J by 1 base, and 12 bases separated the two germline ends. The V gene's germline CDR1 is DFQATT and CDR2 SNEGSKA (reference sequence). For the CDR3, the DNA is TGCAGTGCAGCACTTCAGGGGAACACCGGGGAGCTGTTTTTT. This gives the protein CSAALQGNTGELFF.

This clonotype turned up a few times. The chain uses TRBV5-5 and TRBJ2-1, with 11 bases matching TRBD2. Germline V lookup: CDR1 SGHKS, CDR2 YYEKEE (reference sequence). The CDR3 length is 18 residues. J gave up 6 bases and V 2 bases, and 13 bases lay outside the gene matches. The CDR3 DNA reads as TGTGCCAGCAGCTTCCGGACAGGGACTAGCGGAACGACCAATGAGCAGTTCTTC. This codes for CASSFRTGTSGTTNEQFF. Combining the CDR3 with reference TRBV5-5 and TRBJ2-1 gives the whole variable domain DAGVTQSPTHLIKTRGQQVTLRCSPISGHKSVSWYQQVLGQGPQFIFQYYEKEERGRGNFPDRFSARQFPNYSSELNVNALLLGDSALYLCASSFRTGTSGTTNEQFFGPGTRLTVL.

This chain uses TRBV29-1 with TRBJ2-7, with D unclear. The V end was cut by 0 bases, the J end by 1 base, with 7 bases between. The CDR3 consists of 13 residues. The germline CDR1 and CDR2 sequences are SQVTM and ANQGSEA. This CDR3 is CSVEEPDSYEQYF. In nucleotides, the CDR3 is TGCAGCGTTGAAGAACCCGATTCCTACGAGCAGTACTTC.

The chain uses TRBV20-1 and TRBJ2-2, with D possibly being TRBD1 or TRBD2 (5 bases each). The V gene's germline CDR1 is DFQATT and CDR2 SNEGSKA (reference sequence). V gave up 6 bases and J gave up 0 bases, with 14 bases separating them. CDR3 length equals 15 residues. The CDR3 here is CSAPGPAANTGELFF. In DNA, the CDR3 is TGCAGTGCCCCGGGGCCGGCAGCGAACACCGGGGAGCTGTTTTTT.

This clonotype was detected only a few times. The gene calls are TRBV20-1 and TRBJ2-3; 9 bases line up with TRBD1. Germline values: CDR1 DFQATT, CDR2 SNEGSKA (reference sequence). CDR3 length: 12 residues. The V gene end was trimmed by 5 bases and the J gene end by 5 bases; junction bases not matched to a gene: 2. The CDR3 region is CSAWDREDTQYF. Written as DNA, the CDR3 is TGCAGTGCTTGGGACAGGGAAGATACGCAGTATTTT.

This clonotype was counted only a few times. Written as DNA, the CDR3 is TGTGCCAGCAGCGGGACAGGGATCACAGATACGCAGTATTTT. It is translated as CASSGTGITDTQYF. The chain couples TRBV6-2 or TRBV6-3 to TRBJ2-3; 9 bases agree with TRBD1. With 6 bases clipped from V and 2 bases from J, the junction kept 3 bases outside the gene matches. The CDR3 contains 14 residues. Germline CDR1 reads MNHEY; CDR2 reads SVGEGT.

The chain employs TRBV20-1 and TRBJ2-2; possible D gene TRBD1, 7 bases. Germline-derived CDR1 and CDR2 are DFQATT and SNEGSKA (reference sequence). V lost 6 bases and J lost 9, with 29 bases in between. The CDR3 consists of 17 residues. CDR3 in amino acids: CSARDAGQSTAGRELFF. The CDR3 DNA reads as TGCAGTGCCCGAGACGCGGGACAGTCAACCGCCGGGCGGGAGCTGTTTTTT.

This clonotype was observed a handful of times. The chain combines TRBV3-1 with TRBJ2-7; tentative D call: TRBD2 (6 bases). Germline CDR1 and CDR2: LGHDT and YNNKEL (reference sequence). The length of the CDR3 is 17 residues. Trimming removed 1 base at V and 2 bases at J, with 18 bases between. CDR3 loop: CASSQGVLPTSPYEQYF. The DNA for the CDR3 is TGTGCCAGCAGCCAAGGCGTCTTACCAACTAGCCCCTACGAGCAGTACTTC.

The chain joins TRBV28 to TRBJ2-4; D may be TRBD1 or TRBD2 (5 bases each). Germline V gives CDR1 MDHEN, CDR2 SYDVKM. The CDR3 consists of 13 residues. Trimming took 5 bases from V and 10 from J, leaving 15 bases between them. The CDR3 coding sequence is TGTGCCAGCAGTCAGGCACTAGGACAAATTCAGTACTTC. Translated, it gives CASSQALGQIQYF.

V is TRBV4-2 and J is TRBJ2-2, with 7 positions matching TRBD2. With V trimmed by 0 bases and J by 4 bases, 5 bases remained unmatched. Looked up from germline, CDR1 is LGHNA and CDR2 is YNFKEQ. The CDR3 spans 16 residues. The CDR3 here is CASSQESGTITGELFF. The CDR3 DNA reads as TGTGCCAGCAGCCAAGAAAGCGGGACCATCACCGGGGAGCTGTTTTTT.

V and J are TRBV12-3 or TRBV12-4 and TRBJ1-2; possibly TRBD1 for D (6 bases). With 6 bases removed from V and 6 bases from J, the gap between germline ends came to 14 bases. The CDR3 runs 13 residues. CDR3 sequence (DNA): TGTGCCAGCAGCCCGGACAGCCTCCATGGCTACACCTTC. Translated, it gives CASSPDSLHGYTF.

Many counts were recorded for this clonotype. This chain connects TRBV10-3 to TRBJ2-4; 9 bases are a match to TRBD2. The V segment lost 3 bases and the J segment 9 bases; nucleotides outside the gene matches: 6. Germline V gives CDR1 ENHRY, CDR2 SYGVKD. The CDR3 runs to 14 residues. CDR3 protein: CAISESSGRGIQYF. The CDR3 DNA is TGTGCCATCAGTGAAAGTAGCGGGAGAGGCATTCAGTACTTC.

This clonotype was counted only a few times. This chain connects TRBV12-3 or TRBV12-4 to TRBJ2-7, with D unresolved. The CDR3 consists of 13 residues. With 6 bases removed from V and 8 bases from J, the gap between germline ends came to 17 bases. The CDR3 DNA reads TGTGCCAGCAGGAACGACGCGGCTGGAAAGCAGTACTTC. It yields the protein CASRNDAAGKQYF.

This clonotype was seen only a few times. CDR3 residues: CSALFLAGGPDFTGELFF. Here the CDR3 DNA reads TGCAGTGCTCTTTTTCTAGCGGGAGGGCCCGACTTCACCGGGGAGCTGTTTTTT. The chain joins TRBV20-1 to TRBJ2-2; 12 bases map to TRBD2. CDR3 length equals 18 residues. CDR1 DFQATT and CDR2 SNEGSKA come from the germline V gene (reference sequence). After removal of 5 bases from V and 4 bases from J, the junction contained 14 bases not matched to a gene.

The sample holds a few counts of this clonotype. The chain joins TRBV5-1 to TRBJ2-3, with 9 bases aligning to TRBD1. V dropped 2 bases and J dropped 0; count of bases not matched to a gene: 1. The CDR3 has 15 amino acids. CDR1 is SGHRS and CDR2 is YFSETQ in the germline V gene. CDR3: CASSFGTGSTDTQYF. CDR3 coding DNA: TGCGCCAGCAGCTTTGGGACAGGGAGCACAGATACGCAGTATTTT.

This chain connects TRBV14 to TRBJ2-4, with 8 bases fitting TRBD1. Per the germline V gene, CDR1 is SGHDN and CDR2 is FVKESK. This CDR3 region has 16 residues. Unmatched junction bases numbered 13, after V lost 4 bases and J lost 8 bases. The chain's CDR3 is CASSPAGGGIRDIQYF. The CDR3 region has the DNA TGTGCCAGCAGCCCCGCAGGGGGCGGGATCCGGGACATTCAGTACTTC. Full variable domain (missing parts from reference TRBV14 and TRBJ2-4): EAGVTQFPSHSVIEKGQTVTLRCDPISGHDNLYWYRRVMGKEIKFLLHFVKESKQDESGMPNNRFLAERTGGTYSTLKVQPAELEDSGVYFCASSPAGGGIRDIQYFGAGTRLSVL.

This clonotype was recorded a few times. The rearrangement joins TRBV14 to TRBJ2-1; D unresolved. The CDR3 spans 15 residues. V lost 1 base and J lost 2, with 9 bases in between. CDR1 and CDR2 (germline): SGHDN, FVKESK. The CDR3 sequence is CASSQGRITYNEQFF. The CDR3 DNA reads as TGTGCCAGCAGCCAAGGACGGATTACCTACAATGAGCAGTTCTTC.

V usage is TRBV10-3 and J usage is TRBJ2-7; D is perhaps TRBD1 (6 bases). With 10 bases removed from V and 5 bases from J, the gap between germline ends came to 24 bases. CDR1 is ENHRY, CDR2 SYGVKD, per germline. The CDR3 extends over 15 amino acids. The DNA for the CDR3 is TGTGCCACCACTAAACCAGGGGCAGATTTACACGAGCAGTACTTC. This codes for CATTKPGADLHEQYF.

The chain uses TRBV28 and TRBJ2-7; D may match TRBD1 or TRBD2 (5 bases each). The germline V gene encodes CDR1 MDHEN and CDR2 SYDVKM. The CDR3 extends over 13 amino acids. V lost 6 bases and J lost 3, with 12 bases in between. CDR3 nucleotide sequence: TGTGCCAGCAGGGCCGGGACGGGCTACGAGCAGTACTTC. Protein sequence: CASRAGTGYEQYF.